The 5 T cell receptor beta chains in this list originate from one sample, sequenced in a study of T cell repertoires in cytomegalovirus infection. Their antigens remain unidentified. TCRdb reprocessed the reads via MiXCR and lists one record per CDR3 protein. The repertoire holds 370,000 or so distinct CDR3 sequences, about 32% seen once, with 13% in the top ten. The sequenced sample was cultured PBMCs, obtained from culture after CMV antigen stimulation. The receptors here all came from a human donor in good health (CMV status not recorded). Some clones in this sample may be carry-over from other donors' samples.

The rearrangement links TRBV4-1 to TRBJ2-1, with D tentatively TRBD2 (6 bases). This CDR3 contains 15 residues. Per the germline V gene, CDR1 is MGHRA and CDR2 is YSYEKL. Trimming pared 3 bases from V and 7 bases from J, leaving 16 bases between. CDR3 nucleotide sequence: TGCGCCAGCAGCCACCCTGGGCGGGGCAGAAATGAGCAGTTCTTC. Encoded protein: CASSHPGRGRNEQFF.

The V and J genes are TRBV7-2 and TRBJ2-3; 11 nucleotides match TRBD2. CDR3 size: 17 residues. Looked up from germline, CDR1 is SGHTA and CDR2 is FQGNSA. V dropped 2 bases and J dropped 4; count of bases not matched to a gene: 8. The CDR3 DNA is TGTGCCAGCAGCTTACGACTAGCGGGATTTGGGTCAGATACGCAGTATTTT. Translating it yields CASSLRLAGFGSDTQYF. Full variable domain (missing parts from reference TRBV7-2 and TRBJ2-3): GAGVSQSPSNKVTEKGKDVELRCDPISGHTALYWYRQSLGQGLEFLIYFQGNSAPDKSGLPSDRFSAERTGGSVSTLTIQRTQQEDSAVYLCASSLRLAGFGSDTQYFGPGTRLTVL.

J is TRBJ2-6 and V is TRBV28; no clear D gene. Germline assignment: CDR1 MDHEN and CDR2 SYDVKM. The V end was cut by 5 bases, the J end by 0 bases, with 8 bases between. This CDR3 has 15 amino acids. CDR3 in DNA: TGTGCCAGCAGTCCAATGAGCTCTGGGGCCAACGTCCTGACTTTC. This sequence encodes CASSPMSSGANVLTF. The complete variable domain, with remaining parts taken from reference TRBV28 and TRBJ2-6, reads DVKVTQSSRYLVKRTGEKVFLECVQDMDHENMFWYRQDPGLGLRLIYFSYDVKMKEKGDIPEGYSVSREKKERFSLILESASTNQTSMYLCASSPMSSGANVLTFGAGSRLTVL.

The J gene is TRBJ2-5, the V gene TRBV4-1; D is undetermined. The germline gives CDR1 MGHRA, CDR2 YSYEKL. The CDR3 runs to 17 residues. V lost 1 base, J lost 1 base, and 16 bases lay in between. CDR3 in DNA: TGCGCCAGCAGCCAAGGCGCGCAGTGGACGGGCCAAGAGACCCAGTACTTC. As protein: CASSQGAQWTGQETQYF.

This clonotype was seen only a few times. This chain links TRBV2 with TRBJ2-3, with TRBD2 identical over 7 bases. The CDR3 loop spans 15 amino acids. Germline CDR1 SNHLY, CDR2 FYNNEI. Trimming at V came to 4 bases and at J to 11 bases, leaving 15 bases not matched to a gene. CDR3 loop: CASSGTRFPTNEQYF. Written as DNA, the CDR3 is TGTGCCAGCAGTGGGACTAGGTTCCCTACCAATGAGCAGTATTTT.